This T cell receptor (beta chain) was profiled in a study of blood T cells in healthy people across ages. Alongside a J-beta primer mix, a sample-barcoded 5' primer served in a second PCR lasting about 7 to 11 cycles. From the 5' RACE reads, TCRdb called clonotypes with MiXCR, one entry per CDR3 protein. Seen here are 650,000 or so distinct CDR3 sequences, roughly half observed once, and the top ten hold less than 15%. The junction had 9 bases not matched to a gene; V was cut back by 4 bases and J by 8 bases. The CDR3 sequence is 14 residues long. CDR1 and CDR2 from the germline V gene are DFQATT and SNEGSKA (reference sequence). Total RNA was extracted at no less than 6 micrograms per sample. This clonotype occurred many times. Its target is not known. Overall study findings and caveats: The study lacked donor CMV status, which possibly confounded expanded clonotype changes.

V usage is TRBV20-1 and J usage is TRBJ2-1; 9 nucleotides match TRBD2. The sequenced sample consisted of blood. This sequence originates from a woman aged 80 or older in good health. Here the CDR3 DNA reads TGCAGTGCTAAACCCGGGACTAGCAGAGATGAGCAGTTCTTC. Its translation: CSAKPGTSRDEQFF.